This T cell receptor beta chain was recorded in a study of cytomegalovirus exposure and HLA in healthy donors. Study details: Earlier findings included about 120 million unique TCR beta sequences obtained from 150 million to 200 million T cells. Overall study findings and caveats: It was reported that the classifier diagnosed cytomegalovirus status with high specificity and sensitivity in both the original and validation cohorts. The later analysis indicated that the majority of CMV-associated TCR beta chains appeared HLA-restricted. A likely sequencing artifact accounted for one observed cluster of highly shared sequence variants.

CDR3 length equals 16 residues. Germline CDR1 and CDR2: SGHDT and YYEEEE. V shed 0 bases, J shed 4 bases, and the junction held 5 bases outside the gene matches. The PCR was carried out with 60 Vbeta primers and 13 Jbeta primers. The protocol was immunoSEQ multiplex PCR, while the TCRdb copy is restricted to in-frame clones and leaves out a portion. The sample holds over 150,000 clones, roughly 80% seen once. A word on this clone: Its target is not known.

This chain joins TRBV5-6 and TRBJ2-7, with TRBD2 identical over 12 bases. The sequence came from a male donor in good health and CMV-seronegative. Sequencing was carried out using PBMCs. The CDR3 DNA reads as TGTGCCAGCAGCTTGGGACTAGCGGGAGTTGTTTACGAGCAGTACTTC. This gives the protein CASSLGLAGVVYEQYF.